This TCR beta chain was identified during a study of T-cell reconstitution after alpha-beta-depleted transplantation in children. On this clonotype itself: Antigen unknown.

The CDR3 covers 13 residues. Germline V lookup: CDR1 SQVTM, CDR2 ANQGSEA. V shed 7 bases and J shed 7 bases, with 19 bases lying between them. The TCRbeta library was prepared with unique molecular identifiers. TCRdb analysed the PCR reads with MiXCR anew, one entry per CDR3 protein. The profile shows about 980,000 distinct CDR3 sequences, about 26% of them singletons. Study-level results: The main origin of T-cell counts and diversity one year after transplant was newly produced T cells. Several hundred rapidly expanded clones from non-depleted graft cells reportedly supplied alpha-beta T cells about two months post-transplant. Diversity of TCRbeta at day 60 was high in some patients, arising from surviving recipient T cells and thymic progenitors.

V is TRBV29-1 and J is TRBJ1-2; tentative D call: TRBD1 (6 bases). The specimen was PBMCs, mostly from graft donor cells, collected 360 days after TCRalphabeta/CD19-depleted stem cell transplant. The sequence came from a boy under two years old who had a stem cell transplant for SCID, so the T cells may come from the graft donor. CDR3 in amino acids: CSANPGEEGGYTF. CDR3 DNA sequence: TGCAGCGCCAACCCAGGGGAAGAGGGTGGCTACACCTTC.